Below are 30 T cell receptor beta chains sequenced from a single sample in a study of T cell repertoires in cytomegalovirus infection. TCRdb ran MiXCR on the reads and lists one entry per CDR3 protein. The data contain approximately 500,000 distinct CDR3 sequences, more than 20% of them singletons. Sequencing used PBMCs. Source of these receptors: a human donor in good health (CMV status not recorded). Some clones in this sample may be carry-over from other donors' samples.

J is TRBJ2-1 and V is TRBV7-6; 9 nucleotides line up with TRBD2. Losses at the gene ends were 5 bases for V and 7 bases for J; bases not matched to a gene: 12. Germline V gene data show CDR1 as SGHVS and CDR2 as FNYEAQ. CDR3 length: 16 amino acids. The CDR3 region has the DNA TGTGCCAGCAGCCCAAGCGCATGGCTAGCGGGAAATGAGCAGTTCTTC. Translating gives CASSPSAWLAGNEQFF.

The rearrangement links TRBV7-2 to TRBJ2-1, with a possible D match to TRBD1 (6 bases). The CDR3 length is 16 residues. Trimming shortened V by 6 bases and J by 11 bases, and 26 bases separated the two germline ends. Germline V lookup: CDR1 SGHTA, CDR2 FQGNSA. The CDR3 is CASSFGPGHQFRQQFF. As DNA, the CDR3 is TGTGCCAGCAGTTTCGGCCCGGGACACCAATTCAGGCAGCAGTTCTTC.

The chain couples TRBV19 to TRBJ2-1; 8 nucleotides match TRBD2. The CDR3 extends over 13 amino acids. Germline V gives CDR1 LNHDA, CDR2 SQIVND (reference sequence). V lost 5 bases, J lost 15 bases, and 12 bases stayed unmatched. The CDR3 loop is CASSPYSGARRFF. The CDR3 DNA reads TGTGCCAGTAGTCCTTATAGCGGGGCCAGACGGTTCTTC.

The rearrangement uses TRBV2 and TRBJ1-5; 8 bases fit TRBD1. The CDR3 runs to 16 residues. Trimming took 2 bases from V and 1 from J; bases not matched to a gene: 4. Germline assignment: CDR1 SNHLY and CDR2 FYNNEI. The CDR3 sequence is CASSEQGAWSNQPQHF. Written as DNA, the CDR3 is TGTGCCAGCAGTGAACAGGGGGCATGGAGCAATCAGCCCCAGCATTTT.

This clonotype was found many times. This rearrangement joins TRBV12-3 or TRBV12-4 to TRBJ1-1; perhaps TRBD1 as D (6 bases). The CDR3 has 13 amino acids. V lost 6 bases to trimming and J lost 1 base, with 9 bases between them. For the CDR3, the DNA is TGTGCCAGCAGCCGACAGGAGAACACTGAAGCTTTCTTT. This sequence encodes CASSRQENTEAFF.

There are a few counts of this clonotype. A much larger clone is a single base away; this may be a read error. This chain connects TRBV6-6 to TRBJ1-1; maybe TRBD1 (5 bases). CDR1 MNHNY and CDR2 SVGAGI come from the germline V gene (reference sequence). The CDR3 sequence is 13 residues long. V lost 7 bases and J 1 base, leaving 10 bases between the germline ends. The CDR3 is CASTPTENTEAFF. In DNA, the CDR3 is TGTGCCAGCACCCCGACAGAGAACACTGAAGCTTTCTTT.

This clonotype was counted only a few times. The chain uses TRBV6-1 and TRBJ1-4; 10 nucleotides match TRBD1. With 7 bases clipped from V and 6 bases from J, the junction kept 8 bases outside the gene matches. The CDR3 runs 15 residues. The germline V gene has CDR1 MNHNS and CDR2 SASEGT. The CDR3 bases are TGTGCCAGCACCCCCCGGGGGACAGGGGATGAAAAACTGTTTTTT. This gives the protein CASTPRGTGDEKLFF.

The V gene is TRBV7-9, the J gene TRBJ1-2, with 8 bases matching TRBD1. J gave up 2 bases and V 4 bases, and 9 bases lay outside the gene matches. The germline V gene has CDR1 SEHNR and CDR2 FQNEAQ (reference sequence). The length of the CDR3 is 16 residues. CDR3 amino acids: CASSSRTGLGNYGYTF. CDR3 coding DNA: TGTGCCAGCAGCTCACGGACAGGGCTCGGGAACTATGGCTACACCTTC.

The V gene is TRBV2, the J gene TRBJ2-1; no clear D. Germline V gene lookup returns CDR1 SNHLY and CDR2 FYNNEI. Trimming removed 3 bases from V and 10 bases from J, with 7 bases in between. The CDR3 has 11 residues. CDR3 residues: CASSDQIEQFF. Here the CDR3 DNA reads TGTGCCAGCAGTGATCAAATCGAGCAGTTCTTC.

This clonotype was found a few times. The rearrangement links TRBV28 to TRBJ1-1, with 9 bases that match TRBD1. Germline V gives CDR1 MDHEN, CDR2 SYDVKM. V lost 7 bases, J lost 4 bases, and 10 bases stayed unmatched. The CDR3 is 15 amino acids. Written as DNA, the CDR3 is TGTGCCAGCACGCGCTTGACAGGGGGGAGCACTGAAGCTTTCTTT. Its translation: CASTRLTGGSTEAFF.

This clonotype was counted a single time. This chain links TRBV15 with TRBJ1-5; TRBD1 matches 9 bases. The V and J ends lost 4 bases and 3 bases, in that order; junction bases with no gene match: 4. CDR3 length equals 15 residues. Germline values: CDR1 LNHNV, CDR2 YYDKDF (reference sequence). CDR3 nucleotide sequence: TGTGCCACCAGCACCGGGACAGGGTCCAATCAGCCCCAGCATTTT. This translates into CATSTGTGSNQPQHF.

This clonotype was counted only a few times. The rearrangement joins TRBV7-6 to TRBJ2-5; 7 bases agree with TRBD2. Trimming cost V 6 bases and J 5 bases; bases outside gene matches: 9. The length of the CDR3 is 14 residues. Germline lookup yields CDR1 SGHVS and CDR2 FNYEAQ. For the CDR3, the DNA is TGTGCCAGCAGGGGAGGGACTGTCGGTGAGACCCAGTACTTC. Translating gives CASRGGTVGETQYF.

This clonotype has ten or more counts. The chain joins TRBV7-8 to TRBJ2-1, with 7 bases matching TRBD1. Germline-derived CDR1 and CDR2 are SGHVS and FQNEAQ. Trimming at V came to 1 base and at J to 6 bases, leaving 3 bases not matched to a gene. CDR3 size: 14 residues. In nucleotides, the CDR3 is TGTGCCAGCAGCTTAGTTACAGGGGCCAATGAGCAGTTCTTC. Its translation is CASSLVTGANEQFF.

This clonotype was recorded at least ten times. The CDR3 sequence: CASSLGYGNTEAFF. The CDR3 nucleotides read TGTGCCAGCAGCTTAGGTTACGGCAACACTGAAGCTTTCTTT. The rearrangement joins TRBV11-2 to TRBJ1-1, with D unclear. Germline lookup yields CDR1 SGHAT and CDR2 FQNNGV. There are 14 residues in the CDR3. Deletions cut 1 base from V and 2 bases from J, with 8 bases between. The variable domain in full, completed from reference TRBV11-2 and TRBJ1-1, reads EAGVAQSPRYKIIEKRQSVAFWCNPISGHATLYWYQQILGQGPKLLIQFQNNGVVDDSQLPKDRFSAERLKGVDSTLKIQPAKLEDSAVYLCASSLGYGNTEAFFGQGTRLTVV.

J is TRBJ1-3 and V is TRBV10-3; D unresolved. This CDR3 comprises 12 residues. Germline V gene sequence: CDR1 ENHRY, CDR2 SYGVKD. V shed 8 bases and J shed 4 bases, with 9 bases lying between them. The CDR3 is CAIEGSGNTIYF. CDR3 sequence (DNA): TGTGCCATCGAGGGATCAGGAAACACCATATATTTT.

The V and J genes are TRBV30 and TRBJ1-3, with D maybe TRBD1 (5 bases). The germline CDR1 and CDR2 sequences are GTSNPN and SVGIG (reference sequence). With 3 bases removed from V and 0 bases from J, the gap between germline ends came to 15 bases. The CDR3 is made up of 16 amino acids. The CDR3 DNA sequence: TGTGCCTGGAGACCTCAGGGCACCCACTCTGGAAACACCATATATTTT. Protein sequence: CAWRPQGTHSGNTIYF.

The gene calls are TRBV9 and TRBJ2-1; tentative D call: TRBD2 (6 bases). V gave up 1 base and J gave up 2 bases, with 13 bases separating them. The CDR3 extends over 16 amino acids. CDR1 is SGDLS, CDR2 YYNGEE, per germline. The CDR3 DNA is TGTGCCAGCAGCGTAACCGGGAGTGCCACCTACAATGAGCAGTTCTTC. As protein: CASSVTGSATYNEQFF.

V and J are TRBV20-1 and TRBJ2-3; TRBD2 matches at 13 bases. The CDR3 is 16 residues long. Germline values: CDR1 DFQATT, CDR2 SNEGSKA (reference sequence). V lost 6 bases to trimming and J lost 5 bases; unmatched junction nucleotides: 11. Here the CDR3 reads CSAPKTSGGSGDTQYF. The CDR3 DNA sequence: TGCAGTGCCCCCAAGACTAGCGGGGGGTCGGGAGATACGCAGTATTTT.

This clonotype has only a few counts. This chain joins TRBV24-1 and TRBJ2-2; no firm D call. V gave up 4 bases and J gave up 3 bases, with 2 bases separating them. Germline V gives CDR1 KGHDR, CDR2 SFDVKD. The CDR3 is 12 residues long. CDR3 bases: TGTGCCACCAGTGAGGACACCGGGGAGCTGTTTTTT. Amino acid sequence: CATSEDTGELFF.

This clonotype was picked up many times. CDR3 protein: CASSLAREAYNEQFF. DNA for the CDR3: TGTGCCAGCAGCTTAGCGCGGGAGGCCTACAATGAGCAGTTCTTC. The chain combines TRBV7-8 with TRBJ2-1; 8 nucleotides match TRBD2. V was pared by 0 bases and J by 2 bases, with 0 bases of the junction left unmatched. CDR1 is SGHVS, CDR2 FQNEAQ, per germline. CDR3 length equals 15 residues.

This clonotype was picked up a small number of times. CDR3 in DNA: TGTGCCAGCAGCTTAGAGTTCGGGACAGGGGCCGAGCAGTACTTC. This codes for CASSLEFGTGAEQYF. The chain recombines TRBV7-6 with TRBJ2-7; TRBD1 aligns across 10 bases. The trim removed 1 base at V and 6 bases at J, leaving 6 bases unmatched. The CDR3 consists of 15 residues. The germline V gene has CDR1 SGHVS and CDR2 FNYEAQ. Variable domain in full (rest from reference TRBV7-6 and TRBJ2-7): GAGVSQSPRYKVTKRGQDVALRCDPISGHVSLYWYRQALGQGPEFLTYFNYEAQQDKSGLPNDRFSAERPEGSISTLTIQRTEQRDSAMYRCASSLEFGTGAEQYFGPGTRLTVT.

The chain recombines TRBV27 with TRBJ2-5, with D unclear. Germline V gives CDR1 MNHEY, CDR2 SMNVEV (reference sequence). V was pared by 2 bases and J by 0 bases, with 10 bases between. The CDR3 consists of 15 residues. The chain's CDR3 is CASSLRAPHQETQYF. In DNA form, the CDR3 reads TGTGCCAGCAGTTTAAGGGCCCCTCACCAAGAGACCCAGTACTTC.

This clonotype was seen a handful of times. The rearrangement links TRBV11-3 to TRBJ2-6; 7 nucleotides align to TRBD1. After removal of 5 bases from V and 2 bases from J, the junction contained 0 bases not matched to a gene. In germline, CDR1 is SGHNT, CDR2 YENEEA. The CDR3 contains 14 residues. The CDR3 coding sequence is TGTGCCAGCAGCCAGGGGGCTGGGGCCAACGTCCTGACTTTC. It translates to CASSQGAGANVLTF. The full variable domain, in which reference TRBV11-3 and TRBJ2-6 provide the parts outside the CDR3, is EAGVVQSPRYKIIEKKQPVAFWCNPISGHNTLYWYLQNLGQGPELLIRYENEEAVDDSQLPKDRFSAERLKGVDSTLKIQPAELGDSAVYLCASSQGAGANVLTFGAGSRLTVL.

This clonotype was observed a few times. The CDR3 sequence: CATGQSSYNSPLHF. CDR3 sequence (DNA): TGTGCCACCGGGCAAAGCTCCTATAATTCACCCCTCCACTTT. V gene TRBV28 combines with J gene TRBJ1-6, with D hard to call. The ends were cut back, 10 bases at V and 0 bases at J, with 10 bases in the middle. The CDR3 has 14 residues. Per the germline V gene, CDR1 is MDHEN and CDR2 is SYDVKM.

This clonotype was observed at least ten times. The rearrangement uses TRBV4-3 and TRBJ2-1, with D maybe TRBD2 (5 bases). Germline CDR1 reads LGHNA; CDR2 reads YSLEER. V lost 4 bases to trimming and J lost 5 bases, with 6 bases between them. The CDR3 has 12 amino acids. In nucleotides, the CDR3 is TGCGCCAGCAGCCCGGGGAACAATGAGCAGTTCTTC. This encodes CASSPGNNEQFF.

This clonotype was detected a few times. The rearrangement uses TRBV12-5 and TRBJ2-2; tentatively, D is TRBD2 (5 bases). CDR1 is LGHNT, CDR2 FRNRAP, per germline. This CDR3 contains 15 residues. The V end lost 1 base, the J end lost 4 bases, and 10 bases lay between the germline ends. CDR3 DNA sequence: TGTGCTAGTGGTTTGGATTGGAGCGGCACCGGGGAGCTGTTTTTT. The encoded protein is CASGLDWSGTGELFF.

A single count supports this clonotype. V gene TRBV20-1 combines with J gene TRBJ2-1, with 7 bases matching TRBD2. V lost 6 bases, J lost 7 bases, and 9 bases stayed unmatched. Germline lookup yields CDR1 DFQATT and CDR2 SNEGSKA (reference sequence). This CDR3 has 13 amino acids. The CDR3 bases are TGCAGTGCCTGGGGGGGACGGAAGAATGAGCAGTTCTTC. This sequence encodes CSAWGGRKNEQFF.

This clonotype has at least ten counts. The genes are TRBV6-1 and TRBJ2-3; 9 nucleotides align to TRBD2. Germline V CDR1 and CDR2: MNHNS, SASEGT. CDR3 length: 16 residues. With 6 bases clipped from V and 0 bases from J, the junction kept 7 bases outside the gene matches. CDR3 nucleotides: TGTGCCAGCAGGCTTAGCGGGAGTGGGAGCACAGATACGCAGTATTTT. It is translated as CASRLSGSGSTDTQYF.

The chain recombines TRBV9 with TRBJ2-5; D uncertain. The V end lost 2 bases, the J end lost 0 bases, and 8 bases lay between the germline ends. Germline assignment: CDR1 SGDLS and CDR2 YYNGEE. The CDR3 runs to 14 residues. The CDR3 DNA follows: TGTGCCAGCAGCGTCTCTACGGACCAAGAGACCCAGTACTTC. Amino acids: CASSVSTDQETQYF. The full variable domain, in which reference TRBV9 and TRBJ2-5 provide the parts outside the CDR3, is DSGVTQTPKHLITATGQRVTLRCSPRSGDLSVYWYQQSLDQGLQFLIQYYNGEERAKGNILERFSAQQFPDLHSELNLSSLELGDSALYFCASSVSTDQETQYFGPGTRLLVL.

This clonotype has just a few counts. This CDR3 is CATSEDSSNTDTQYF. The CDR3 DNA is TGTGCCACCAGCGAAGACAGCTCCAACACAGATACGCAGTATTTT. The chain has TRBV15 and TRBJ2-3, with D tentatively TRBD1 (5 bases). Deletions cut 5 bases from V and 2 bases from J, with 14 bases between. The CDR3 runs 15 residues. CDR1 LNHNV and CDR2 YYDKDF come from the germline V gene (reference sequence).